Each of the 30 T cell receptor beta chains below was sequenced from the same sample in a study of blood T cell repertoires in COVID-19. Profiled with immunoSEQ multiplex PCR; TCRdb holds only in-frame clones, not every one. The table lists 200,000 to 250,000 clones, about 88% of them singletons. Material for sequencing was PBMCs or T cells enriched from blood (not recorded which). The receptors stem from a woman in her thirties who had been exposed to COVID-19.

The chain couples TRBV5-1 to TRBJ1-1; TRBD1 matches at 10 bases. V shed 3 bases, J shed 1 base, and the junction held 12 bases outside the gene matches. CDR3 length: 18 residues. The V gene's germline CDR1 is SGHRS and CDR2 YFSETQ. For the CDR3, the DNA is TGCGCCAGCAGCTGGACAGGGGGGAACCCACCCCGGAACACTGAAGCTTTCTTT. It translates to CASSWTGGNPPRNTEAFF.

The J gene is TRBJ2-5, the V gene TRBV5-1; a possible D gene is TRBD1 (5 bases). The CDR3 is made up of 14 amino acids. Germline CDR1 reads SGHRS; CDR2 reads YFSETQ. The V gene lost 2 bases and the J gene lost 1 base, with 9 bases spanning the gap. The CDR3 spells CASSFRQFQETQYF. CDR3 DNA: TGCGCCAGCAGCTTCCGACAGTTCCAAGAGACCCAGTACTTC.

The chain combines TRBV24-1 with TRBJ2-7, with TRBD1 matching 10 bases. The CDR3 runs to 16 residues. CDR1 is KGHDR and CDR2 is SFDVKD in the germline V gene. V was pared by 4 bases and J by 3 bases, with 8 bases of the junction left unmatched. The CDR3 DNA follows: TGTGCCACCAGTGAACACGACAGGGGGCGTCGCTACGAGCAGTACTTC. This codes for CATSEHDRGRRYEQYF.

The chain joins TRBV3-1 (or the pseudogene TRBV3-2) to TRBJ1-3, with no clear D. From germline, CDR1 is LGHDT and CDR2 YNNKEL (reference sequence). The ends were cut back, 2 bases at V and 4 bases at J, with 12 bases in the middle. The CDR3 runs to 15 residues. The CDR3 sequence: CASSQRLLGGNTIYF. For the CDR3, the DNA is TGTGCCAGCAGCCAAAGGCTCCTCGGGGGAAACACCATATATTTT.

The chain links TRBV2 to TRBJ1-2, with no clear D. The V end lost 8 bases, the J end lost 4 bases, and 17 bases lay between the germline ends. The CDR3 spans 14 residues. Germline V CDR1 and CDR2: SNHLY, FYNNEI. For the CDR3, the DNA is TGTGCCAGCGTTCAGGTGCCCCTGGGCTATGGCTACACCTTC. Protein product: CASVQVPLGYGYTF.

This clone has only a few counts. The J gene is TRBJ1-1, the V gene TRBV29-1; 7 bases match TRBD1. The V gene's germline CDR1 is SQVTM and CDR2 ANQGSEA. This CDR3 comprises 12 residues. After removal of 7 bases from V and 4 bases from J, the junction contained 6 bases not matched to a gene. The CDR3 DNA reads TGCAGCGCCGTACAGGGGATCACTGAAGCTTTCTTT. It specifies CSAVQGITEAFF.

V is TRBV2 and J is TRBJ2-5, with TRBD2 matching 10 bases. CDR1 SNHLY and CDR2 FYNNEI come from the germline V gene. CDR3 length: 15 amino acids. J was trimmed by 4 bases and V by 4 bases; bases with no gene match: 6. The CDR3 DNA reads TGTGCCAGCAGTGGAAGCGGGGGGGCCGTAGAGACCCAGTACTTC. Protein: CASSGSGGAVETQYF.

This chain uses TRBV7-6 with TRBJ2-7, with D tentatively TRBD2 (5 bases). With 1 base removed from V and 6 bases from J, the gap between germline ends came to 16 bases. This CDR3 is built from 15 residues. Germline CDR1 SGHVS, CDR2 FNYEAQ. DNA for the CDR3: TGTGCCAGCAGCTTAGGTGTTCGCCCTGAGGGCGAGCAGTACTTC. Translated: CASSLGVRPEGEQYF.

This clone was observed once. The chain links TRBV5-1 to TRBJ1-2; 7 bases agree with TRBD1. Germline lookup yields CDR1 SGHRS and CDR2 YFSETQ. The CDR3 covers 13 residues. The V gene end was trimmed by 4 bases and the J gene end by 5 bases; junction bases not matched to a gene: 5. The CDR3 here is CASSPAGGYGYTF. The CDR3 nucleotides read TGCGCCAGCAGCCCGGCAGGGGGGTATGGCTACACCTTC.

The chain combines TRBV19 with TRBJ1-5, with 9 bases fitting TRBD1. V shed 0 bases, J shed 6 bases, and the junction held 3 bases outside the gene matches. The length of the CDR3 is 15 residues. CDR1 LNHDA and CDR2 SQIVND come from the germline V gene (reference sequence). The CDR3 region has the DNA TGTGCCAGTAGTATAGAGGGGACAGGGATTCAGCCCCAGCATTTT. Amino acids: CASSIEGTGIQPQHF.

This clone was seen just once. The genes are TRBV21-1 and TRBJ2-7; the table gives TRBD1 as D, unverified against the DNA. TRBV21-1 is described as a pseudogene. The CDR3 is 14 residues long. CDR3 DNA: TGTGCCAGCAGCAACCCATTCAGGGGGTTCGAGCAGTACTTC. This sequence encodes CASSNPFRGFEQYF.

V and J are TRBV7-2 and TRBJ2-2, with TRBD1 matching 7 bases. The CDR3 is 14 amino acids. V trimming: 5 bases; J trimming: 2 bases; junction bases outside the gene matches: 2. Germline CDR1 SGHTA, CDR2 FQGNSA. CDR3 protein: CASSDRVNTGELFF. The CDR3 bases are TGTGCCAGCAGCGACAGGGTAAACACCGGGGAGCTGTTTTTT. Full variable domain (missing parts from reference TRBV7-2 and TRBJ2-2): GAGVSQSPSNKVTEKGKDVELRCDPISGHTALYWYRQSLGQGLEFLIYFQGNSAPDKSGLPSDRFSAERTGGSVSTLTIQRTQQEDSAVYLCASSDRVNTGELFFGEGSRLTVL.

This clone has only a few counts. The gene calls are TRBV7-8 and TRBJ2-4; tentatively, D is TRBD1 (6 bases). Trimming removed 2 bases from V and 2 bases from J, with 10 bases in between. Germline loops: CDR1 SGHVS, CDR2 FQNEAQ. The CDR3 consists of 15 residues. The CDR3 reads CASSLRGGSKNIQYF. CDR3 nucleotides: TGTGCCAGCAGCTTAAGAGGGGGTTCCAAAAACATTCAGTACTTC.

This chain joins TRBV3-1 (or the pseudogene TRBV3-2) and TRBJ2-3; 7 nucleotides line up with TRBD1. Germline V gene data show CDR1 as LGHDT and CDR2 as YNNKEL (reference sequence). There are 15 residues in the CDR3. Germline trimming cut 3 bases from V and 1 base from J; bases unmatched to any gene: 4. This CDR3 is CASSQVQGGTDTQYF. For the CDR3, the DNA is TGTGCCAGCAGCCAGGTCCAGGGGGGCACAGATACGCAGTATTTT.

The chain uses TRBV7-9 and TRBJ2-1; 8 bases line up with TRBD2. Germline V gives CDR1 SEHNR, CDR2 FQNEAQ (reference sequence). The junction had 6 bases not matched to a gene; V was cut back by 5 bases and J by 0 bases. This CDR3 has 16 residues. The CDR3 spells CASSGSGVSSYNEQFF. CDR3 nucleotide sequence: TGTGCCAGCAGCGGTAGCGGGGTCAGCTCCTACAATGAGCAGTTCTTC. Based on the CDR3 plus reference TRBV7-9 and TRBJ2-1, the full variable domain is DTGVSQNPRHKITKRGQNVTFRCDPISEHNRLYWYRQTLGQGPEFLTYFQNEAQLEKSRLLSDRFSAERPKGSFSTLEIQRTEQGDSAMYLCASSGSGVSSYNEQFFGPGTRLTVL.

The V and J genes are TRBV2 and TRBJ2-3; perhaps TRBD2 as D (5 bases). Germline V gene lookup returns CDR1 SNHLY and CDR2 FYNNEI. Trimming pared 6 bases from V and 6 bases from J, leaving 7 bases between. The CDR3 consists of 11 residues. CDR3 sequence reads: CASRIADTQYF. CDR3 DNA sequence: TGTGCCAGCAGGATAGCGGATACGCAGTATTTT.

The chain uses TRBV11-2 and TRBJ1-2; 8 bases map to TRBD1. There are 14 residues in the CDR3. Germline V gene sequence: CDR1 SGHAT, CDR2 FQNNGV. V lost 7 bases to trimming and J lost 4 bases; unmatched junction nucleotides: 8. The CDR3 is CASNSDGQGYGYTF. In DNA form, the CDR3 reads TGTGCCAGCAATTCAGATGGACAGGGCTATGGCTACACCTTC.

This rearrangement joins TRBV9 to TRBJ2-6; D gene ambiguous. Germline V lookup: CDR1 SGDLS, CDR2 YYNGEE. Trimming removed 1 base from V and 2 bases from J, with 7 bases in between. The CDR3 totals 15 residues. CDR3 coding DNA: TGTGCCAGCAGCGTATCAGGCGCTGGGGCCAACGTCCTGACTTTC. It specifies CASSVSGAGANVLTF.

Remarks on this clone: The same CDR3 also results from other DNA sequences found in this sample. The chain is built from TRBV29-1 and TRBJ1-5; 7 bases fit TRBD1. Germline V lookup: CDR1 SQVTM, CDR2 ANQGSEA. This CDR3 region has 14 residues. The J segment lost 2 bases and the V segment lost 4 bases, leaving 5 bases of the junction unmatched. The CDR3 spells CSVGTGTGNQPQHF. The CDR3 DNA sequence: TGCAGCGTTGGCACCGGGACAGGCAATCAGCCCCAGCATTTT.

The rearrangement uses TRBV19 and TRBJ2-7; 10 nucleotides agree with TRBD1. The CDR3 is made up of 17 amino acids. With 3 bases clipped from V and 6 bases from J, the junction kept 14 bases outside the gene matches. The germline V gene encodes CDR1 LNHDA and CDR2 SQIVND (reference sequence). The CDR3 reads CASSIGTGDFVLVEQYF. In DNA, the CDR3 is TGTGCCAGTAGTATTGGGACAGGGGACTTCGTGCTGGTCGAGCAGTACTTC.

V usage is TRBV15 and J usage is TRBJ1-6, with D possibly being TRBD1 (5 bases). Germline V gives CDR1 LNHNV, CDR2 YYDKDF (reference sequence). The CDR3 is 15 residues long. Deletions cut 1 base from V and 5 bases from J, with 9 bases between. The DNA of the CDR3 is TGTGCCACCAGCAGAGGCGGGGCCAATAATTCACCCCTCCACTTT. The encoded protein is CATSRGGANNSPLHF.

The chain couples TRBV6-5 to TRBJ1-1; tentatively, D is TRBD1 (6 bases). Germline CDR1 MNHEY, CDR2 SVGAGI. The germline V and J ends were trimmed by 5 bases and 1 base, with 8 bases remaining between them. The CDR3 extends over 13 amino acids. The CDR3 DNA sequence: TGTGCCAGCAGTCTAGGGGGGAACACTGAAGCTTTCTTT. This translates into CASSLGGNTEAFF.

The V gene is TRBV7-3, the J gene TRBJ2-2, with D possibly matching TRBD1 (6 bases). V gave up 4 bases and J gave up 0 bases, with 9 bases separating them. The CDR3 runs 15 residues. Germline V gives CDR1 SGHTA, CDR2 FQGTGA. In nucleotides, the CDR3 is TGTGCCAGCAGCTCCGGGACATCGAACACCGGGGAGCTGTTTTTT. Its protein product is CASSSGTSNTGELFF.

The chain uses TRBV2 and TRBJ1-3; D is ambiguous. CDR3 length: 16 residues. The V end was cut by 3 bases, the J end by 11 bases, with 23 bases between. Per germline, CDR1 SNHLY and CDR2 FYNNEI. In DNA form, the CDR3 reads TGTGCCAGCAGTGATTTTTCGGCGGGGAAAACGGATGCCATATATTTT. Its translation: CASSDFSAGKTDAIYF.

This chain links TRBV15 with TRBJ1-5; D call uncertain. V lost 5 bases and J lost 3, with 11 bases in between. CDR3 length: 14 amino acids. From germline, CDR1 is LNHNV and CDR2 YYDKDF (reference sequence). The chain's CDR3 is CATSSAVFNQPQHF. The CDR3 DNA is TGTGCCACCAGCTCCGCGGTGTTCAATCAGCCCCAGCATTTT. Based on the CDR3 plus reference TRBV15 and TRBJ1-5, the full variable domain is DAMVIQNPRYQVTQFGKPVTLSCSQTLNHNVMYWYQQKSSQAPKLLFHYYDKDFNNEADTPDNFQSRRPNTSFCFLDIRSPGLGDTAMYLCATSSAVFNQPQHFGDGTRLSIL.

The chain joins TRBV6-4 to TRBJ2-3, with TRBD2 identical over 9 bases. The CDR3 sequence is 15 residues long. The germline V gene has CDR1 MRHNA and CDR2 SNTAGT. With V trimmed by 4 bases and J by 2 bases, 4 bases remained unmatched. This CDR3 is CASSGSGGNTDTQYF. The CDR3 bases are TGTGCCAGCAGTGGTAGCGGGGGCAACACAGATACGCAGTATTTT.

V is TRBV12-3 or TRBV12-4 and J is TRBJ1-5; no definite D call. Trimming pared 4 bases from V and 0 bases from J, leaving 4 bases between. This CDR3 has 13 residues. CDR3 residues: CASSSNSNQPQHF. CDR3 in DNA: TGTGCCAGCAGTTCAAATAGCAATCAGCCCCAGCATTTT.

The chain has TRBV12-5 and TRBJ2-1; D not resolved. The germline V gene has CDR1 LGHNT and CDR2 FRNRAP. The CDR3 has 11 amino acids. Trimming left V 2 bases short and J 8 bases short, with 4 bases between. CDR3 sequence: CASGLSYEQFF. DNA of the CDR3: TGTGCTAGTGGTTTGTCCTATGAGCAGTTCTTC.

This clone was seen just once. V usage is TRBV5-4 and J usage is TRBJ1-6; D may be TRBD1 (5 bases). Trimming cost V 5 bases and J 2 bases, with 17 bases left between them. Germline CDR1 is SGHNT and CDR2 is YYREEE (reference sequence). The CDR3 sequence is 17 residues long. CDR3 region: CASRLGGDSPYNSPLHF. The CDR3 region has the DNA TGTGCCAGCAGACTGGGAGGGGATAGCCCCTATAATTCACCCCTCCACTTT.

The V call is TRBV7-2, the J call TRBJ2-7; 8 bases line up with TRBD1. Germline assignment: CDR1 SGHTA and CDR2 FQGNSA. The CDR3 runs to 14 residues. V was pared by 7 bases and J by 2 bases, with 7 bases of the junction left unmatched. The CDR3 loop is CASTKGQVPYEQYF. The CDR3 coding sequence is TGTGCCAGCACCAAGGGACAGGTACCCTACGAGCAGTACTTC. The full variable domain, in which reference TRBV7-2 and TRBJ2-7 provide the parts outside the CDR3, is GAGVSQSPSNKVTEKGKDVELRCDPISGHTALYWYRQSLGQGLEFLIYFQGNSAPDKSGLPSDRFSAERTGGSVSTLTIQRTQQEDSAVYLCASTKGQVPYEQYFGPGTRLTVT.